The 25 T cell receptor beta chains reported below all come from one sample, sequenced in a study of naive and memory T cell subsets. TCR cDNA received a 3' ligated oligonucleotide that carried a UMI. Four PCR rounds used nested alpha and beta constant region primers plus the SP2 primer. One entry per CDR3 protein, called by TCRdb with MiXCR from the 5' RACE reads. The sample has 55,000 to 65,000 distinct CDR3 sequences, 8% seen once. These receptors all come from a female donor in good health.

This clonotype came up a few times. This chain links TRBV20-1 with TRBJ2-4; D possibly uses TRBD1 or TRBD2 (6 bases each). Germline values: CDR1 DFQATT, CDR2 SNEGSKA (reference sequence). The CDR3 contains 17 residues. V lost 0 bases and J lost 1, with 16 bases in between. CDR3: CSARDPRRGRAKNIQYF. CDR3 DNA sequence: TGCAGTGCTAGAGATCCCCGCCGGGGGCGGGCCAAAAACATTCAGTACTTC.

This clonotype was counted many times. The genes are TRBV7-2 and TRBJ1-1; TRBD1 agrees at 7 bases. There are 15 residues in the CDR3. Unmatched junction bases numbered 14, after V lost 3 bases and J lost 10 bases. Per germline, CDR1 SGHTA and CDR2 FQGNSA. In nucleotides, the CDR3 is TGTGCCAGCAGCTTGGTCGAGGGGGCCCGCAGGGGAGCTTTCTTT. This translates into CASSLVEGARRGAFF.

This clonotype was counted at least ten times. This chain connects TRBV20-1 to TRBJ1-6; 9 bases are a match to TRBD1. J gave up 6 bases and V 5 bases, and 2 bases lay outside the gene matches. CDR3 length equals 13 residues. Per the germline V gene, CDR1 is DFQATT and CDR2 is SNEGSKA (reference sequence). CDR3 sequence reads: CSAWDRANSPLHF. The CDR3 DNA reads as TGCAGTGCTTGGGACAGGGCTAATTCACCCCTCCACTTT.

This clonotype was recorded a few times. The gene calls are TRBV19 and TRBJ2-7; 10 nucleotides match TRBD1. CDR1 is LNHDA, CDR2 SQIVND, per germline (reference sequence). Trimming removed 1 base from V and 4 bases from J; junction bases left unmatched: 7. CDR3 length equals 16 residues. CDR3 bases: TGTGCCAGTAGTATAGTCGCGGGACAGGGGAGGTACGAGCAGTACTTC. Translation: CASSIVAGQGRYEQYF.

This clonotype was observed at least ten times. The chain has TRBV6-5 and TRBJ1-3, with D possibly TRBD1 on 6 matching bases. The CDR3 has 18 amino acids. V lost 0 bases and J lost 0, with 15 bases in between. Per the germline V gene, CDR1 is MNHEY and CDR2 is SVGAGI. The CDR3 loop reads CASSYSRDTTHSGNTIYF. The CDR3 coding sequence is TGTGCCAGCAGTTACTCACGGGACACAACCCACTCTGGAAACACCATATATTTT.

The table lists this clonotype with a few counts. This chain uses TRBV20-1 with TRBJ1-4; TRBD1 matches at 7 bases. The germline V gene encodes CDR1 DFQATT and CDR2 SNEGSKA (reference sequence). The length of the CDR3 is 15 residues. With V trimmed by 6 bases and J by 4 bases, 11 bases remained unmatched. The CDR3 sequence: CSAGFRTGRNEKLFF. The CDR3 coding sequence is TGCAGTGCGGGTTTTCGGACAGGACGTAATGAAAAACTGTTTTTT.

The sample holds one count of this clonotype. A single base separates this from a much larger clone, so it may be a read error. The chain recombines TRBV6-5 with TRBJ1-1; 10 nucleotides match TRBD1. CDR1 is MNHEY, CDR2 SVGAGI, per germline. The CDR3 totals 15 residues. The CDR3 sequence: CVSQRGTGVQAEAFF. The CDR3 region has the DNA TGTGTCAGCCAGCGAGGGACAGGGGTTCAGGCTGAAGCTTTCTTT.

This clonotype was counted only a few times. The chain recombines TRBV5-4 with TRBJ2-7; D ambiguous. V lost 0 bases, J lost 5 bases, and 15 bases lay in between. Looked up from germline, CDR1 is SGHNT and CDR2 is YYREEE (reference sequence). The CDR3 length is 15 residues. The CDR3 nucleotides read TGTGCCAGCAGCTTGGTCGGTAGAAGGGCCGACGAGCAGTACTTC. Its translation: CASSLVGRRADEQYF.

This clonotype was detected many times. The chain has TRBV9 and TRBJ2-7, with 8 bases identical to TRBD1. This CDR3 region has 16 residues. After removal of 4 bases from V and 6 bases from J, the junction contained 15 bases not matched to a gene. In germline, CDR1 is SGDLS, CDR2 YYNGEE. CDR3 sequence (DNA): TGTGCCAGCAGCCCCCGACAGGGGAGGAGTGAGACCGAGCAGTACTTC. It translates to CASSPRQGRSETEQYF. Combining the CDR3 with reference TRBV9 and TRBJ2-7 gives the whole variable domain DSGVTQTPKHLITATGQRVTLRCSPRSGDLSVYWYQQSLDQGLQFLIQYYNGEERAKGNILERFSAQQFPDLHSELNLSSLELGDSALYFCASSPRQGRSETEQYFGPGTRLTVT.

This clonotype was observed at least ten times. The chain combines TRBV7-3 with TRBJ1-1; D is uncertain. The germline gives CDR1 SGHTA, CDR2 FQGTGA. The CDR3 consists of 15 residues. Trimming pared 5 bases from V and 0 bases from J, leaving 13 bases between. CDR3 nucleotides: TGTGCCAGCAGCCCCTATCCCGGGGTGAACACTGAAGCTTTCTTT. Its translation: CASSPYPGVNTEAFF.

The rearrangement uses TRBV6-1 and TRBJ1-6, with D tentatively TRBD1 (6 bases). V gave up 6 bases and J gave up 10 bases, with 13 bases separating them. The CDR3 is 13 amino acids. Germline V lookup: CDR1 MNHNS, CDR2 SASEGT. For the CDR3, the DNA is TGTGCCAGCAGGGGGGCTGAAAGCTCACCCCTCCACTTT. This gives the protein CASRGAESSPLHF.

The gene calls are TRBV15 and TRBJ1-5, with no clear D. Per germline, CDR1 LNHNV and CDR2 YYDKDF (reference sequence). CDR3 length equals 18 residues. V lost 0 bases and J lost 0, with 15 bases in between. DNA for the CDR3: TGTGCCACCAGCAGAGAGTTCGGGCAGGCTTATAGCAATCAGCCCCAGCATTTT. Its translation is CATSREFGQAYSNQPQHF.

The J gene is TRBJ1-2, the V gene TRBV4-1, with D perhaps TRBD1 (6 bases). This CDR3 is built from 14 residues. The V end was cut by 0 bases, the J end by 5 bases, with 10 bases between. Germline V gene sequence: CDR1 MGHRA, CDR2 YSYEKL. The CDR3 loop is CASSQDPRGYGYTF. CDR3 in DNA: TGCGCCAGCAGCCAAGATCCCAGGGGATATGGCTACACCTTC.

The J gene is TRBJ1-1, the V gene TRBV18; a possible D gene is TRBD1 (5 bases). The CDR3 consists of 10 residues. Trimming took off 8 bases at V and 9 bases at J, with 10 bases between the two ends. Germline V gene data show CDR1 as KGHSH and CDR2 as LQKENI. The DNA of the CDR3 is TGTGCCAGCCCCGAGGGGAAAGCTTTCTTT. Its protein product is CASPEGKAFF.

J is TRBJ2-5 and V is TRBV19; D unclear. The CDR3 consists of 11 residues. Germline-derived CDR1 and CDR2 are LNHDA and SQIVND (reference sequence). With 4 bases removed from V and 5 bases from J, the gap between germline ends came to 5 bases. In DNA, the CDR3 is TGTGCCAGTAGTAGCAGTGAGACCCAGTACTTC. Its protein is CASSSSETQYF.

The chain carries TRBV29-1 and TRBJ1-3, with 7 positions matching TRBD1. This CDR3 is 17 amino acids long. Germline values: CDR1 SQVTM, CDR2 ANQGSEA. The junction had 12 bases not matched to a gene; V was cut back by 4 bases and J by 0 bases. The CDR3 loop reads CSVGLGTDPFSGNTIYF. The DNA for the CDR3 is TGCAGCGTTGGGCTAGGGACAGATCCCTTCTCTGGAAACACCATATATTTT.

This clonotype was picked up many times. The chain uses TRBV5-4 and TRBJ1-1; 8 nucleotides match TRBD1. The CDR3 consists of 14 residues. Germline V gives CDR1 SGHNT, CDR2 YYREEE (reference sequence). The J segment lost 4 bases and the V segment lost 4 bases, leaving 6 bases of the junction unmatched. The CDR3 reads CASSATDRGTEAFF. The CDR3 region has the DNA TGTGCCAGCAGCGCGACCGACAGGGGCACTGAAGCTTTCTTT.

The chain combines TRBV6-5 with TRBJ2-1; the D call may be TRBD1 or TRBD2 (7 bases each). V gave up 6 bases and J gave up 5 bases, with 23 bases separating them. CDR3 size: 17 residues. Germline V gives CDR1 MNHEY, CDR2 SVGAGI. DNA of the CDR3: TGTGCCAGCAGCCAGGGGGGGGGGAGACCTTTAAACAATGAGCAGTTCTTC. As protein: CASSQGGGRPLNNEQFF.

The chain carries TRBV5-5 and TRBJ2-7; D is unresolved. The CDR3 has 14 amino acids. The V gene's germline CDR1 is SGHKS and CDR2 YYEKEE (reference sequence). V was trimmed by 3 bases and J by 7 bases, leaving 17 bases between them. The CDR3 here is CASSYASSGWEQYF. For the CDR3, the DNA is TGTGCCAGCAGCTACGCTTCTTCAGGATGGGAGCAGTACTTC.

V and J are TRBV29-1 and TRBJ1-2; D is possibly TRBD1 (6 bases). Germline V gene lookup returns CDR1 SQVTM and CDR2 ANQGSEA. CDR3 length equals 12 residues. The V and J ends lost 2 bases and 2 bases respectively, with 6 bases between them. The CDR3 protein is CSVETGNYGYTF. The CDR3 DNA sequence: TGCAGCGTTGAAACAGGGAACTATGGCTACACCTTC.

This clonotype was seen only a few times. The rearrangement uses TRBV2 and TRBJ2-2; the D gene is possibly TRBD2 (6 bases). Germline lookup yields CDR1 SNHLY and CDR2 FYNNEI. The V end was cut by 6 bases, the J end by 5 bases, with 13 bases between. The CDR3 covers 14 residues. CDR3 coding DNA: TGTGCCAGCAGAGCTGGGACTCCAACCGGGGAGCTGTTTTTT. Translated, it gives CASRAGTPTGELFF. Looking up the rest from reference TRBV2 and TRBJ2-2 gives the full variable domain: EPEVTQTPSHQVTQMGQEVILRCVPISNHLYFYWYRQILGQKVEFLVSFYNNEISEKSEIFDDQFSVERPDGSNFTLKIRSTKLEDSAMYFCASRAGTPTGELFFGEGSRLTVL.

The sample holds a few counts of this clonotype. The rearrangement uses TRBV7-2 and TRBJ1-4; weak D call: TRBD1 (5 bases). CDR3 length: 14 residues. Per the germline V gene, CDR1 is SGHTA and CDR2 is FQGNSA. Trimming took 7 bases from V and 8 from J, leaving 17 bases between them. The DNA for the CDR3 is TGTGCCAGCACGCCCCGGGGCTGGAGCGAAAAACTGTTTTTT. Translated: CASTPRGWSEKLFF.

In this sample, this clonotype turned up many times. This chain joins TRBV19 and TRBJ1-5; D gene unclear. The V end was cut by 5 bases, the J end by 6 bases, with 14 bases between. Germline lookup yields CDR1 LNHDA and CDR2 SQIVND (reference sequence). This CDR3 spans 14 amino acids. CDR3 in amino acids: CASSVAGDGQPQHF. The CDR3 region has the DNA TGTGCCAGTAGTGTTGCGGGAGACGGTCAGCCCCAGCATTTT.

This clonotype has ten or more counts. V gene TRBV5-1 combines with J gene TRBJ1-2; D gene uncertain. Germline CDR1 SGHRS, CDR2 YFSETQ. V lost 0 bases, J lost 8 bases, and 8 bases lay in between. This CDR3 is built from 12 residues. CDR3 amino acids: CASSLDPEGYTF. CDR3 bases: TGCGCCAGCAGCTTGGACCCCGAAGGCTACACCTTC. The full variable domain, completed using reference TRBV5-1 and TRBJ1-2, is KAGVTQTPRYLIKTRGQQVTLSCSPISGHRSVSWYQQTPGQGLQFLFEYFSETQRNKGNFPGRFSGRQFSNSRSEMNVSTLELGDSALYLCASSLDPEGYTFGSGTRLTVV.

Ten or more counts support this clonotype. This chain uses TRBV12-3 or TRBV12-4 with TRBJ2-4; D unclear. This CDR3 has 15 residues. With 6 bases removed from V and 1 base from J, the gap between germline ends came to 13 bases. The chain's CDR3 is CASSPPRRAKNIQYF. The CDR3 DNA reads TGTGCCAGCAGCCCCCCGCGGCGGGCCAAAAACATTCAGTACTTC.